Given below is one T cell receptor (beta chain) in context. This clonotype was detected many times. There is no known antigen for this receptor. No base-level quality is on record; no much larger clone is a single base apart. V loses 1 base of germline sequence and J loses 6 bases, and the interval between the two ends is 26 bases. In the germline V gene, CDR1 corresponds to SGHRS and CDR2 to YFSETQ. The CDR3, cysteine through phenylalanine, is 19 amino acids long. Just the 57-base CDR3 DNA is kept, in frame starting at base 1. This entry comes from a study of CD8 T cells in ankylosing spondylitis (dated by TCRdb to about 2017). Describing the broader study: The study profiled T cell receptor beta repertoires in healthy donors and ankylosing spondylitis patients to find disease-linked TCR variants. Peripheral blood samples were taken, and synovial fluid was additionally collected from ankylosing spondylitis patients. The full study cohort was made up of approximately 24 ankylosing spondylitis patients and 108 healthy donors. Here is what the overall study found, with its caveats: According to the report, matched synovial fluid samples from ankylosing spondylitis patients were significantly enriched for the disease-linked clones. Some motif variants had previously been reported in the synovial fluid and blood of reactive arthritis patients, which suggests shared mechanisms of disease initiation. In peripheral blood, the disease-linked clones were found at relatively low frequencies and had a CD8+ phenotype. A TCR beta motif made up of several highly homologous amino acid variants appeared to be characteristic of blood from ankylosing spondylitis patients.

The reads were generated on an Illumina HiSeq 2500. Quantitative 5'-RACE with molecular barcodes was used to prepare TCR beta libraries. For the original study's pipeline: Disease-linked TCR variants were identified with a new computational method built on a probabilistic model of VDJ rearrangement. In TCRdb, the public reads were trimmed at Q25 with fastp and aligned with MiXCR, with productive beta chains retained. Entries are consolidated by CDR3 protein sequence, retaining the most common genes and DNA. In this record, the V and J calls reflect TCRdb's handling and not the investigators' own analysis. The sample contains more than 150,000 distinct CDR3 sequences, approximately 12% of them found a single time. The ten largest clones take up approximately 11% of the sample.

The sample comprised blood, either unsorted or a sorted T cell fraction (not recorded which). The sequence links TRBV5-1 to TRBJ2-1; the D gene is perhaps TRBD1 or TRBD2, each of them matching over 5 bases. This sequence was found in a female donor with ankylosing spondylitis or in good health (not recorded which). The CDR3 has the sequence CASSLRGVPMGLSGNEQFF. DNA sequence: TGCGCCAGCAGCTTGCGAGGGGTCCCCATGGGATTGAGTGGCAATGAGCAGTTCTTC.